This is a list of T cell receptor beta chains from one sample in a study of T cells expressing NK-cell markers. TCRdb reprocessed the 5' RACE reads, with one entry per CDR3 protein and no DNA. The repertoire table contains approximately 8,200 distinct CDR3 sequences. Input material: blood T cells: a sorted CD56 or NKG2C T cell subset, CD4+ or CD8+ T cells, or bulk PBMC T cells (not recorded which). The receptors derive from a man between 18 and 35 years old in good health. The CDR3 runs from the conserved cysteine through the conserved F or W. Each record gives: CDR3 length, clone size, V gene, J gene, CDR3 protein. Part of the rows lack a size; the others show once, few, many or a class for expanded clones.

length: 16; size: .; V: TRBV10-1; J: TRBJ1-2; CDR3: CASSAGTQGGGYGYTF
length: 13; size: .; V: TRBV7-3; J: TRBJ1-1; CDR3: CASRTGPNTEAFF
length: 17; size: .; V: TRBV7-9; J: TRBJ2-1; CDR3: CASSPGRGGELYNEQFF
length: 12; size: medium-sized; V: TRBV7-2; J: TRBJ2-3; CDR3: CASSLVVDTQYF
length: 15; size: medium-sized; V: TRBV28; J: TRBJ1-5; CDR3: CASSPPVRPDQPQHF
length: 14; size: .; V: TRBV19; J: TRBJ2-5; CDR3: CASSPGQGQETQYF
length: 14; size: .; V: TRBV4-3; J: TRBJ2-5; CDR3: CASSPRVGVETQYF
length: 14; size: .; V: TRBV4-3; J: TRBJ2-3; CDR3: CASSQDSFADTQYF
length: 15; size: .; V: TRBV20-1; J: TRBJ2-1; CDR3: CSARRLAALTSEQFF
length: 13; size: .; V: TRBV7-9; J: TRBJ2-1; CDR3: CASSFESTSEQFF
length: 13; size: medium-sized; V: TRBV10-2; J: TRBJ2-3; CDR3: CASSRTGPHTQYF
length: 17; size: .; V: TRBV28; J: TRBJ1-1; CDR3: CASSSRVVLGMNTEAFF
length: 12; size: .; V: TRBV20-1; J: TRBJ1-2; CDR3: CSAPTAPYGYTF
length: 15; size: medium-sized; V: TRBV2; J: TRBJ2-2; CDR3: CASSAVLADTGELFF